The 17 T cell receptor beta chains listed next were all sequenced from one sample in a study of vaccination effects on CD4 cells after COVID-19. Generated by immunoSEQ multiplex PCR, the TCRdb table keeps only in-frame clones and is missing some. Found here are over 20,000 clones, 65% to 75% of them singletons; the top ten hold approximately 3.5%. These receptors lack a known antigen. Viral peptide pools were used in the ViraFEST assay to expand antigen-specific CD4+ T cells, and sequencing came afterward. Upon completion of more than eight days in culture, CD4+ T cells were isolated. Vaccinated participants had no history of SARS-CoV-2 infection and tested negative for nucleocapsid antibodies. This specimen consisted of CD4+ T cells from PBMCs cultured with SARS-CoV-2 spike peptides, obtained before COVID-19 vaccination. The receptors come from a human donor who received a COVID-19 vaccine.

This clone was picked up one time. The chain couples TRBV7-9 to TRBJ2-7; a weak D match, TRBD2 (5 bases). Trimming shortened V by 5 bases and J by 2 bases, and 13 bases separated the two germline ends. Germline CDR1 reads SEHNR; CDR2 reads FQNEAQ (reference sequence). The CDR3 length is 14 residues. Written as DNA, the CDR3 is TGTGCCAGCAGCCCCTACGGGGAGACCTACGAGCAGTACTTC. Translated, it gives CASSPYGETYEQYF.

The rearrangement links TRBV2 to TRBJ2-3, with D hard to call. The germline V gene has CDR1 SNHLY and CDR2 FYNNEI. The CDR3 consists of 15 residues. Trimming took 4 bases from V and 2 from J, leaving 13 bases between them. As DNA, the CDR3 is TGTGCCAGCAGTGTCCAAGAGGTGGCCACAGATACGCAGTATTTT. Its translation is CASSVQEVATDTQYF.

This clone was observed a few times. The V gene is TRBV19, the J gene TRBJ2-2; D may correspond to TRBD1 or TRBD2 (5 bases each). The V gene lost 2 bases and the J gene lost 0 bases, with 16 bases spanning the gap. This CDR3 is built from 18 residues. CDR1 and CDR2 from the germline V gene are LNHDA and SQIVND (reference sequence). The CDR3 spells CASSISLIGTANTGELFF. The CDR3, as DNA: TGTGCCAGTAGTATATCCTTAATAGGGACGGCGAACACCGGGGAGCTGTTTTTT.

The chain recombines TRBV29-1 with TRBJ2-7; D is ambiguous. The ends were cut back, 4 bases at V and 4 bases at J, with 8 bases in the middle. From germline, CDR1 is SQVTM and CDR2 ANQGSEA. CDR3 length: 11 residues. CDR3 coding DNA: TGCAGCGTTGCGGACGGTTACGAGCAGTACTTC. This gives the protein CSVADGYEQYF.

The V gene is TRBV20-1, the J gene TRBJ2-1; D is uncertain. Trimming left V 6 bases short and J 9 bases short, with 12 bases between. The CDR3 loop spans 11 amino acids. Germline loops: CDR1 DFQATT, CDR2 SNEGSKA (reference sequence). CDR3 coding DNA: TGCAGTGCGGAAAGGAGTCGTGAGCAGTTCTTC. Translating it yields CSAERSREQFF.

J is TRBJ2-7 and V is TRBV12-3 or TRBV12-4; TRBD1 or TRBD2 may be the D gene (5 bases each). V lost 3 bases and J 2 bases, leaving 8 bases between the germline ends. The CDR3 sequence is 13 residues long. CDR3 residues: CASSFWGTYEQYF. CDR3 bases: TGTGCCAGCAGTTTCTGGGGGACCTACGAGCAGTACTTC.

The chain recombines TRBV10-3 with TRBJ1-5; 8 bases align to TRBD1. The V gene end was trimmed by 4 bases and the J gene end by 2 bases; junction bases not matched to a gene: 10. The CDR3 has 17 residues. The germline CDR1 and CDR2 sequences are ENHRY and SYGVKD. In nucleotides, the CDR3 is TGTGCCATCAGTGGAGGGGAAACAGGGGGTGGCAATCAGCCCCAGCATTTT. As protein: CAISGGETGGGNQPQHF.

The CDR3 DNA reads TGTGCCACCAGTGTCTCCCCACTAGCGGGAGGGCCCAGTGAGCAGTTCTTC. Translation: CATSVSPLAGGPSEQFF. The chain employs TRBV24-1 and TRBJ2-1; 13 positions match TRBD2. The CDR3 covers 17 residues. CDR1 and CDR2 from the germline V gene are KGHDR and SFDVKD. V lost 5 bases to trimming and J lost 9 bases; unmatched junction nucleotides: 12.

The rearrangement uses TRBV5-4 and TRBJ1-1; 8 nucleotides line up with TRBD1. The V and J ends lost 4 bases and 1 base, in that order; junction bases with no gene match: 0. Germline V gene data show CDR1 as SGHNT and CDR2 as YYREEE (reference sequence). The CDR3 spans 13 residues. CDR3 residues: CASSGQGNTEAFF. CDR3 coding DNA: TGTGCCAGCAGCGGACAGGGGAACACTGAAGCTTTCTTT.

This clone showed up just once. The CDR3 nucleotides read TGTGCCAGTAGTCCCACTGGGCCTGGCTCTGGAAACACCATATATTTT. Translated, it gives CASSPTGPGSGNTIYF. The rearrangement uses TRBV19 and TRBJ1-3, with D uncertain. Trimming removed 5 bases at V and 0 bases at J, with 14 bases between. This CDR3 is 16 amino acids long. Germline V gene lookup returns CDR1 LNHDA and CDR2 SQIVND (reference sequence).

In this sample, this clone turned up once. This chain links TRBV29-1 with TRBJ2-5; D not resolved. This CDR3 contains 13 residues. Per germline, CDR1 SQVTM and CDR2 ANQGSEA. The ends were cut back, 7 bases at V and 1 base at J, with 13 bases in the middle. The CDR3 sequence: CSAHSGSQETQYF. The CDR3 nucleotides read TGCAGCGCCCACTCGGGCAGCCAAGAGACCCAGTACTTC.

This clone was counted only a few times. This chain connects TRBV7-8 to TRBJ2-1; the D is unclear. The CDR3 runs 15 residues. Per the germline V gene, CDR1 is SGHVS and CDR2 is FQNEAQ. V was shortened by 0 bases and J by 5 bases, with 11 bases between the two germline ends. CDR3 in amino acids: CASSLARIRNNEQFF. As DNA, the CDR3 is TGTGCCAGCAGCTTAGCGCGCATTAGGAACAATGAGCAGTTCTTC.

The chain has TRBV24-1 and TRBJ2-2, with D perhaps TRBD2 (5 bases). V lost 4 bases, J lost 2 bases, and 22 bases lay in between. The CDR3 sequence is 19 residues long. CDR1 and CDR2 (germline): KGHDR, SFDVKD. The CDR3 nucleotides are TGTGCCACCAGTGAAGCCGGGAAAAACAAAAATTTCAACACCGGGGAGCTGTTTTTT. It translates to CATSEAGKNKNFNTGELFF.

This clone was counted once. The rearrangement links TRBV5-4 to TRBJ2-1; possibly TRBD2 for D (5 bases). V was cut by 1 base and J by 2 bases, with 10 bases left in between. Germline V gene data show CDR1 as SGHNT and CDR2 as YYREEE (reference sequence). The CDR3 totals 15 residues. The CDR3: CASSLRSGAYNEQFF. The CDR3 DNA reads TGTGCCAGCAGCTTGAGAAGCGGTGCCTACAATGAGCAGTTCTTC.

This chain connects TRBV5-6 to TRBJ1-2; the D gene is possibly TRBD1 (5 bases). Trimming shortened V by 1 base and J by 3 bases, and 10 bases separated the two germline ends. This CDR3 region has 14 residues. Germline-derived CDR1 and CDR2 are SGHDT and YYEEEE. CDR3 residues: CASSLLSRDYGYTF. As DNA, the CDR3 is TGTGCCAGCAGCTTGCTATCCAGGGACTATGGCTACACCTTC.

The chain has TRBV6-1 and TRBJ2-1; TRBD2 agrees at 9 bases. Per germline, CDR1 MNHNS and CDR2 SASEGT. The J segment lost 5 bases and the V segment lost 3 bases, leaving 11 bases of the junction unmatched. The CDR3 runs 17 residues. The CDR3 region is CASSDSGGSGGHNEQFF. The CDR3 DNA sequence: TGTGCCAGCAGTGATTCAGGGGGGAGCGGGGGGCACAATGAGCAGTTCTTC.

V usage is TRBV5-1 and J usage is TRBJ2-1, with 13 bases lining up with TRBD2. The trim removed 5 bases at V and 2 bases at J, leaving 7 bases unmatched. There are 17 residues in the CDR3. The germline gives CDR1 SGHRS, CDR2 YFSETQ. Here the CDR3 DNA reads TGCGCCAGCAGTTTACTAGCGGGAGGGGGGACCTACAATGAGCAGTTCTTC. This sequence encodes CASSLLAGGGTYNEQFF. Filled out from reference TRBV5-1 and TRBJ2-1, the complete variable domain reads KAGVTQTPRYLIKTRGQQVTLSCSPISGHRSVSWYQQTPGQGLQFLFEYFSETQRNKGNFPGRFSGRQFSNSRSEMNVSTLELGDSALYLCASSLLAGGGTYNEQFFGPGTRLTVL.